A single sample is the source of the 18 T cell receptor beta chains below, sequenced in a study of blood T cells in healthy people across ages (dated by TCRdb to about 2015). The method behind the library was 5' RACE. Sequencing instrument: Illumina HiSeq 2500. A second PCR of 7 to 11 cycles was performed with a sample-barcoded 5' primer and a J-beta primer mix. TCRdb applied fastp at Q25 and MiXCR to the public reads, then kept only in-frame beta chains. Each record represents a unique CDR3 protein, reported with the most common genes and DNA among its rows. The sample records 750,000 to 1,000,000 distinct CDR3 sequences, roughly 29% of which are singletons. The ten largest make up about a tenth of the sample. This same sample was also part of a study on T cells of mothers and their children.

Source material: blood. Receptors originate from a woman aged 40 to 50 in good health.

This clonotype came up many times. The chain links TRBV28 to TRBJ2-4, with 8 bases lining up with TRBD1. Trimming cost V 2 bases and J 4 bases; bases outside gene matches: 13. There are 18 residues in the CDR3. The germline V gene encodes CDR1 MDHEN and CDR2 SYDVKM. The CDR3 is CASSLVWGARQGKNIQYF. CDR3 DNA: TGTGCCAGCAGTTTAGTTTGGGGAGCGAGACAGGGGAAAAACATTCAGTACTTC. The full variable domain, its missing parts supplied by reference TRBV28 and TRBJ2-4, is DVKVTQSSRYLVKRTGEKVFLECVQDMDHENMFWYRQDPGLGLRLIYFSYDVKMKEKGDIPEGYSVSREKKERFSLILESASTNQTSMYLCASSLVWGARQGKNIQYFGAGTRLSVL.

Remarks on this clonotype: The junction departs from germline at one end; a sequencing error may be responsible. The chain couples TRBV6-1 to TRBJ2-5, with 11 bases aligning to TRBD2. This CDR3 has 15 residues. The V gene's germline CDR1 is MNHNS and CDR2 SASEGT. The CDR3 sequence is CASSAIAGGQETRYF. The CDR3 DNA follows: TGTGCCAGCAGTGCGATAGCGGGGGGGCAAGAGACCCGGTACTTC.

The sample holds a few counts of this clonotype. This rearrangement joins TRBV5-1 to TRBJ2-7; D gene unclear. Germline CDR1 is SGHRS and CDR2 is YFSETQ. This CDR3 is built from 12 residues. Trimming pared 4 bases from V and 6 bases from J, leaving 11 bases between. CDR3 sequence (DNA): TGCGCCAGCAGCCCCGAAGTCGGCGAGCAGTACTTC. Amino acids: CASSPEVGEQYF.

The sample holds a few counts of this clonotype. The CDR3 coding sequence is TGTGCCAGCAGCTCCCAAAGGACAGGTTACGAGCAGTACTTC. This encodes CASSSQRTGYEQYF. The chain is built from TRBV7-2 and TRBJ2-7; 7 nucleotides match TRBD1. V was pared by 4 bases and J by 4 bases, with 7 bases of the junction left unmatched. Germline V gene lookup returns CDR1 SGHTA and CDR2 FQGNSA. This CDR3 has 14 residues.

Comment on this clonotype: This may stem from a read error, because a much larger clone lies one nucleotide away. This chain connects TRBV20-1 to TRBJ2-1; perhaps TRBD2 as D (5 bases). From germline, CDR1 is DFQATT and CDR2 SNEGSKA (reference sequence). CDR3 length: 17 amino acids. The CDR3 nucleotides read TGCAGTGCTAGAGATTCCCGGCGGGCCCAAACCTACAATGAGCAGGTCTTC. This translates into CSARDSRRAQTYNEQVF.

The V and J genes are TRBV10-3 and TRBJ2-2; 8 nucleotides agree with TRBD1. V lost 6 bases, J lost 5 bases, and 5 bases stayed unmatched. CDR1 ENHRY and CDR2 SYGVKD come from the germline V gene. This CDR3 has 14 residues. This CDR3 is CAIRGTGETGELFF. The DNA for the CDR3 is TGTGCCATCAGGGGGACAGGAGAGACCGGGGAGCTGTTTTTT.

This clonotype was counted once. The chain uses TRBV20-1 and TRBJ2-3; D is possibly TRBD2 (5 bases). CDR1 is DFQATT, CDR2 SNEGSKA, per germline (reference sequence). The CDR3 has 13 residues. V lost 2 bases to trimming and J lost 1 base, with 7 bases between them. The CDR3 reads CSARFGGTDTQYF. Written as DNA, the CDR3 is TGCAGTGCTAGATTCGGGGGCACAGATACGCAGTATTTT.

This clonotype appeared once. This chain uses TRBV18 with TRBJ2-3; no clear D. The CDR3 is 16 amino acids. Germline V gene sequence: CDR1 KGHSH, CDR2 LQKENI. V was trimmed by 2 bases and J by 2 bases, leaving 14 bases between them. This CDR3 is CASSPERTVYTDTQYF. The DNA for the CDR3 is TGTGCCAGCTCACCAGAAAGGACGGTCTACACAGATACGCAGTATTTT.

This clonotype was counted between two and nine times. The J gene is TRBJ2-7, the V gene TRBV7-9; 7 nucleotides line up with TRBD2. The germline V gene has CDR1 SEHNR and CDR2 FQNEAQ (reference sequence). The V segment lost 5 bases and the J segment 3 bases; nucleotides outside the gene matches: 10. The CDR3 is made up of 15 amino acids. As DNA, the CDR3 is TGTGCCAGCAGCGGGGAGTCTCAGCGGGGCTACGAGCAGTACTTC. Its protein product is CASSGESQRGYEQYF.

This clonotype occurred many times. This rearrangement joins TRBV5-5 to TRBJ2-7; no definite D call. The CDR3 has 14 amino acids. V was clipped by 1 base and J by 3 bases, with 11 bases between them. Germline V gene sequence: CDR1 SGHKS, CDR2 YYEKEE (reference sequence). CDR3 in amino acids: CASSLSYRSYEQYF. For the CDR3, the DNA is TGTGCCAGCAGCTTGTCGTACCGCAGCTACGAGCAGTACTTC.

V is TRBV5-1 and J is TRBJ2-5; 9 bases are shared with TRBD1. The junction had 3 bases not matched to a gene; V was cut back by 4 bases and J by 5 bases. This CDR3 region has 13 residues. CDR1 is SGHRS and CDR2 is YFSETQ in the germline V gene. CDR3 residues: CASSNDRGETQYF. The CDR3 coding sequence is TGCGCCAGCAGCAATGACAGGGGGGAGACCCAGTACTTC.

There are a few counts of this clonotype. The chain recombines TRBV7-2 with TRBJ2-3; D might be TRBD1 (6 bases). The length of the CDR3 is 15 residues. With 3 bases removed from V and 0 bases from J, the gap between germline ends came to 10 bases. CDR1 is SGHTA and CDR2 is FQGNSA in the germline V gene. Here the CDR3 DNA reads TGTGCCAGCAGCTTGGACAGCTCTAGCACAGATACGCAGTATTTT. Its protein product is CASSLDSSSTDTQYF.

This clonotype came up a few times. The chain has TRBV5-8 and TRBJ1-5, with D unresolved. V was pared by 4 bases and J by 8 bases, with 19 bases between. The CDR3 runs 15 residues. Germline V gives CDR1 SGHTS, CDR2 YDEGEE. CDR3 residues: CASSPGLSYVKPQHF. DNA of the CDR3: TGTGCCAGCAGCCCTGGGTTGAGCTACGTTAAGCCCCAGCATTTT.

With regard to this clonotype: This could be a read error, since a much larger clone is one nucleotide away. This sequence joins TRBV12-3 or TRBV12-4 and TRBJ2-7; D is possibly TRBD1 (6 bases). V was trimmed by 5 bases and J by 3 bases, leaving 14 bases between them. The CDR3 is 14 residues long. The CDR3 loop is CASSADRTDYEQYF. As DNA, the CDR3 is TGTGCCAGCAGTGCCGATAGGACAGACTACGAGCAGTACTTC.

The V gene is TRBV5-1, the J gene TRBJ2-3; possible D gene TRBD1, 5 bases. The ends were cut back, 2 bases at V and 0 bases at J, with 16 bases in the middle. CDR3 length: 17 residues. Per germline, CDR1 SGHRS and CDR2 YFSETQ. The CDR3 spells CASSLPTGTPSTDTQYF. The CDR3 DNA is TGCGCCAGCAGCTTACCAACAGGTACACCCAGCACAGATACGCAGTATTTT.

This clonotype was found a few times. V usage is TRBV6-2 or TRBV6-3 and J usage is TRBJ2-7; D call uncertain. Trimming cost V 0 bases and J 2 bases, with 14 bases left between them. The CDR3 has 16 residues. CDR1 is MNHEY and CDR2 is SVGEGT in the germline V gene. The CDR3 is CASSYSRRLRAYEQYF. CDR3 nucleotides: TGTGCCAGCAGTTACTCGCGTAGGCTGAGAGCCTACGAGCAGTACTTC.

Ten or more counts support this clonotype. This chain links TRBV7-9 with TRBJ1-2, with TRBD1 matching over 9 bases. V trimming: 0 bases; J trimming: 8 bases; junction bases outside the gene matches: 7. This CDR3 spans 15 amino acids. Germline CDR1 SEHNR, CDR2 FQNEAQ (reference sequence). The chain's CDR3 is CASSLAGQGNLGYTF. The CDR3 region has the DNA TGTGCCAGCAGCTTAGCCGGACAGGGGAACCTCGGCTACACCTTC.

CDR3 nucleotide sequence: TGTGCCAGCTGGGATTTGGAAGCTTTCTTT. Its protein is CASWDLEAFF. The chain links TRBV25-1 to TRBJ1-1; D gene uncertain. Looked up from germline, CDR1 is MGHDK and CDR2 is SYGVNS. Deletions cut 8 bases from V and 8 bases from J, with 9 bases between. There are 10 residues in the CDR3.